Below are 20 T cell receptor beta chains sequenced from a single sample in a study of T cell responses to AZD1222 COVID-19 vaccine. Repertoires were generated with immunoSEQ multiplex PCR, while TCRdb's copy carries only in-frame clones and drops some. The sample gives approximately 100,000 clones, 91% of which show up once; about 50% is in the top ten. The sequencing used peripheral blood, collected on day 0 of AZD1222 vaccination. The receptors here all came from an adult in good health.

The table lists this clone with a count of one. The rearrangement links TRBV19 to TRBJ2-4, with 10 positions matching TRBD2. Germline V gene data show CDR1 as LNHDA and CDR2 as SQIVND (reference sequence). This CDR3 region has 14 residues. The V and J ends lost 4 bases and 6 bases, in that order; junction bases with no gene match: 3. The CDR3 nucleotides read TGTGCCAGTAGTAACGGACTAGCGGTAAACATTCAGTACTTC. Protein: CASSNGLAVNIQYF.

This chain uses TRBV9 with TRBJ2-4; D may be TRBD1 (7 bases). The CDR3 is 17 residues long. Germline V lookup: CDR1 SGDLS, CDR2 YYNGEE. Trimming removed 5 bases from V and 4 bases from J, with 22 bases in between. CDR3 sequence: CASSADLRDSHKNIQYF. DNA for the CDR3: TGTGCCAGCAGTGCCGACCTGCGGGACAGCCATAAAAACATTCAGTACTTC.

This rearrangement joins TRBV15 to TRBJ1-5; D gene uncertain. The CDR3 spans 15 residues. Trimming cost V 5 bases and J 4 bases, with 15 bases left between them. Germline loops: CDR1 LNHNV, CDR2 YYDKDF (reference sequence). The CDR3, as DNA: TGTGCCACCAGCCCGGGCGGCAGTTTTAATCAGCCCCAGCATTTT. Its translation: CATSPGGSFNQPQHF.

The chain combines TRBV5-1 with TRBJ1-6, with a tentative D call TRBD1 (6 bases). The CDR3 is 14 amino acids. The V end was cut by 3 bases, the J end by 7 bases, with 11 bases between. Germline CDR1 is SGHRS and CDR2 is YFSETQ. CDR3: CASSSGDINSPLHF. The CDR3 DNA reads as TGCGCCAGCAGCTCAGGGGACATAAATTCACCCCTCCACTTT.

This chain links TRBV27 with TRBJ2-1; TRBD2 matches at 11 bases. V lost 3 bases to trimming and J lost 6 bases; unmatched junction nucleotides: 4. The CDR3 extends over 15 amino acids. The V gene's germline CDR1 is MNHEY and CDR2 SMNVEV (reference sequence). CDR3 loop: CASSFLAGGRNEQFF. CDR3 DNA sequence: TGTGCCAGCAGTTTCTTAGCGGGAGGGCGCAATGAGCAGTTCTTC.

This chain links TRBV3-1 (or the pseudogene TRBV3-2) with TRBJ2-3; D remains unclear. Germline loops: CDR1 LGHDT, CDR2 YNNKEL (reference sequence). V was clipped by 4 bases and J by 6 bases, with 5 bases between them. The length of the CDR3 is 11 residues. CDR3 protein: CASSLTDTQYF. CDR3 DNA sequence: TGTGCCAGCAGCCTTACCGATACGCAGTATTTT.

The V and J genes are TRBV13 and TRBJ2-7; 8 bases map to TRBD2. The CDR3 consists of 15 residues. Germline CDR1 and CDR2: PRHDT and FYEKMQ (reference sequence). The V and J ends lost 5 bases and 7 bases, in that order; junction bases with no gene match: 13. CDR3 bases: TGTGCCAGCAGCCTCAGGACTAGCCGGGCGGGGGAGCAGTACTTC. Translation: CASSLRTSRAGEQYF.

The rearrangement links TRBV28 to TRBJ2-2; D is unresolved. Trimming cost V 3 bases and J 4 bases, with 18 bases left between them. Germline lookup yields CDR1 MDHEN and CDR2 SYDVKM. The CDR3 contains 17 residues. In DNA, the CDR3 is TGTGCCAGCAGTTTCCCTCCGGGCCGAGGCGGCACCGGGGAGCTGTTTTTT. Its protein is CASSFPPGRGGTGELFF.

The CDR3 sequence is CASSMKRGFSEQYF. CDR3 DNA sequence: TGTGCCAGTAGTATGAAACGGGGCTTTAGCGAGCAGTACTTC. The V gene is TRBV19, the J gene TRBJ2-7; the D call may be TRBD1 or TRBD2 (5 bases each). The CDR3 loop spans 14 amino acids. Germline V gene data show CDR1 as LNHDA and CDR2 as SQIVND (reference sequence). V dropped 3 bases and J dropped 6 bases, with 15 bases sitting between them.

The chain links TRBV5-1 to TRBJ2-5, with D tentatively TRBD2 (6 bases). Germline V lookup: CDR1 SGHRS, CDR2 YFSETQ. This CDR3 region has 14 residues. The germline V and J ends were trimmed by 2 bases and 5 bases, with 13 bases remaining between them. DNA for the CDR3: TGCGCCAGCAGCTTATGGGGGGTAGATGAGACCCAGTACTTC. Translated: CASSLWGVDETQYF.

This chain connects TRBV7-2 to TRBJ2-1; possible D gene TRBD1, 7 bases. In germline, CDR1 is SGHTA, CDR2 FQGNSA. Trimming pared 4 bases from V and 0 bases from J, leaving 13 bases between. The CDR3 runs 16 residues. The CDR3 DNA reads TGTGCCAGCAGCTCTCAGGGGGGTCTCTCCTACAATGAGCAGTTCTTC. It codes for CASSSQGGLSYNEQFF. The variable domain in full, with the rest retrieved from reference TRBV7-2 and TRBJ2-1, is GAGVSQSPSNKVTEKGKDVELRCDPISGHTALYWYRQSLGQGLEFLIYFQGNSAPDKSGLPSDRFSAERTGGSVSTLTIQRTQQEDSAVYLCASSSQGGLSYNEQFFGPGTRLTVL.

The chain combines TRBV7-2 with TRBJ1-1; 7 nucleotides line up with TRBD1. Looked up from germline, CDR1 is SGHTA and CDR2 is FQGNSA. This CDR3 contains 16 residues. Trimming took 2 bases from V and 4 from J; bases not matched to a gene: 10. CDR3 loop: CASSLSMGPGGTEAFF. CDR3 DNA: TGTGCCAGCAGCTTATCAATGGGGCCAGGGGGCACTGAAGCTTTCTTT. The full variable domain, its missing parts supplied by reference TRBV7-2 and TRBJ1-1, is GAGVSQSPSNKVTEKGKDVELRCDPISGHTALYWYRQSLGQGLEFLIYFQGNSAPDKSGLPSDRFSAERTGGSVSTLTIQRTQQEDSAVYLCASSLSMGPGGTEAFFGQGTRLTVV.

The chain is built from TRBV11-2 and TRBJ2-7; 10 bases line up with TRBD2. From germline, CDR1 is SGHAT and CDR2 FQNNGV. The ends lost 3 bases at V and 2 bases at J; junction bases unmatched: 7. The CDR3 consists of 16 residues. The CDR3 spells CASSFGPGLATYEQYF. CDR3 nucleotides: TGTGCCAGCAGCTTTGGACCGGGACTAGCGACCTACGAGCAGTACTTC.

CDR3 sequence: CASRRWTVNTEAFF. DNA for the CDR3: TGTGCCAGCAGGCGATGGACAGTTAACACTGAAGCTTTCTTT. V gene TRBV27 combines with J gene TRBJ1-1; a weak D match, TRBD1 (6 bases). Per germline, CDR1 MNHEY and CDR2 SMNVEV (reference sequence). The length of the CDR3 is 14 residues. Trimming took 6 bases from V and 2 from J, leaving 13 bases between them.

In nucleotides, the CDR3 is TGTGCCAGCAGCTACCGTGGACAGGGCGATCAGCCCCAGCATTTT. This sequence encodes CASSYRGQGDQPQHF. J is TRBJ1-5 and V is TRBV7-2, with 8 positions matching TRBD1. The CDR3 length is 15 residues. Losses at the gene ends were 4 bases for V and 5 bases for J; bases not matched to a gene: 7. Germline V gene sequence: CDR1 SGHTA, CDR2 FQGNSA.

V gene TRBV4-1 combines with J gene TRBJ2-1, with 7 bases aligning to TRBD2. V was pared by 1 base and J by 4 bases, with 10 bases of the junction left unmatched. The germline gives CDR1 MGHRA, CDR2 YSYEKL. This CDR3 is 17 amino acids long. CDR3 nucleotide sequence: TGCGCCAGCAGCCAAGGGCGGCAGAGCGGGAATTACAATGAGCAGTTCTTC. Translating it yields CASSQGRQSGNYNEQFF.

CDR3 sequence (DNA): TGTGCCAGCAGTGGAACTAGCACGGGCACAGATACGCAGTATTTT. This encodes CASSGTSTGTDTQYF. The chain carries TRBV28 and TRBJ2-3, with D perhaps matching TRBD2 (6 bases). V dropped 5 bases and J dropped 1 base, with 13 bases sitting between them. Germline V gives CDR1 MDHEN, CDR2 SYDVKM. CDR3 length equals 15 residues.

The rearrangement joins TRBV30 to TRBJ2-2, with 9 positions matching TRBD1. CDR1 GTSNPN and CDR2 SVGIG come from the germline V gene (reference sequence). This CDR3 is built from 14 residues. After removal of 5 bases from V and 5 bases from J, the junction contained 6 bases not matched to a gene. In DNA form, the CDR3 reads TGTGCCTGGGAACAGGGGGCAGGAACCGGGGAGCTGTTTTTT. Its protein product is CAWEQGAGTGELFF.

The genes are TRBV28 and TRBJ2-3, with no clear D. CDR1 MDHEN and CDR2 SYDVKM come from the germline V gene. The CDR3 is 12 residues long. Trimming cost V 7 bases and J 5 bases, with 10 bases left between them. The CDR3, as DNA: TGTGCCAGCACCTCCCTACTAGATACGCAGTATTTT. Amino acids: CASTSLLDTQYF.

The chain has TRBV7-2 and TRBJ2-7, with 11 bases identical to TRBD2. J lost 4 bases, V lost 8 bases, and 7 bases had no gene match. From germline, CDR1 is SGHTA and CDR2 FQGNSA. The CDR3 runs 14 residues. CDR3 nucleotides: TGTGCCAGCTCCCCGACTAGCGGGAAATACGAGCAGTACTTC. This sequence encodes CASSPTSGKYEQYF.